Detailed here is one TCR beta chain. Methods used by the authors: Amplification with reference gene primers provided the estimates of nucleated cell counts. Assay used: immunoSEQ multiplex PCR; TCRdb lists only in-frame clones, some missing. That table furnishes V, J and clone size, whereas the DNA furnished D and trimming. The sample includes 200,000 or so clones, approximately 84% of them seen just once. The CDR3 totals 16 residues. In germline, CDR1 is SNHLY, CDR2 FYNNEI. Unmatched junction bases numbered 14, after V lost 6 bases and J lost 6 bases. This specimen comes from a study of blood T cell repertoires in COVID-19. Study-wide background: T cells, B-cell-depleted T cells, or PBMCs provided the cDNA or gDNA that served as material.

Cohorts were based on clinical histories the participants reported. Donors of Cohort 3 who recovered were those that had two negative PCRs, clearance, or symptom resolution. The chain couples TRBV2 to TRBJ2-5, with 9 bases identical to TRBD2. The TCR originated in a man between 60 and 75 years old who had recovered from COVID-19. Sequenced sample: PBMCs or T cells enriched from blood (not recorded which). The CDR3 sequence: CASRSRSSGGKKTQYF. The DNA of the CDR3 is TGTGCCAGCAGGAGCAGAAGCAGCGGGGGGAAAAAGACCCAGTACTTC.